Listed below are T cell receptor beta chains from one sample, sequenced in a study of T cell changes during pregnancy in multiple sclerosis. Some clones are missing from TCRdb's copy, which holds only in-frame ones; the method was immunoSEQ multiplex PCR. The sample yields fewer than 75,000 clones, approximately 90% seen once. The sequenced sample was peripheral blood, obtained after pregnancy. These receptors all stem from a female donor in good health, enrolled as a control in a pregnancy study. Both conserved end residues are trimmed from each CDR3. D genes are given only for firm matches.

>NA|TRBV30|TRBJ2-4
APAAKQGLAKNIQY
>TRBD2|TRBV7-2|TRBJ2-1
ASSFPGLAGPTRDNEQF
>NA|TRBV9|TRBJ1-2
ASSVATRQVHGYT
>TRBD1|TRBV6-5|TRBJ1-1
ASSTDRVATEAF
>NA|TRBV21-1|TRBJ2-1
ASPPRGNEQF
>NA|TRBV11-3|TRBJ2-7
ASSLDVSPGEQY
>NA|TRBV19|TRBJ1-1
ASSIWGVTEAF
>TRBD1|TRBV14|TRBJ2-7
ASRGQGVREQY
>TRBD1|TRBV19|TRBJ1-2
ASSILRGLT
>TRBD1|TRBV5-1|TRBJ1-1
ASSRGTGYMNTEAF
>NA|TRBV6-5|TRBJ1-1
ASSYTLGAGRTEAF
>NA|TRBV28|TRBJ1-2
ASSFDLNYGYT
>NA|TRBV5-1|TRBJ2-3
ASRQAGITDTQY
>TRBD2|TRBV4-1|TRBJ2-1
ASSQPGTRYNEQF
>TRBD1|TRBV19|TRBJ1-5
ASTDRQGANQPQH
>NA|TRBV27|TRBJ2-7
ASSFLRGSYEQY
>NA|TRBV6-5|TRBJ1-2
ASKQGNYGYT
>NA|TRBV7-3|TRBJ2-3
ASSLSSSPDTQY
>NA|TRBV7-9|TRBJ2-1
ASSFRTGRDEQF
>TRBD2|TRBV10-3|TRBJ2-7
ATSGTSGNYEQY
>NA|TRBV2|TRBJ2-3
AGTGGGTDTQY
>NA|TRBV20-1|TRBJ2-5
SVPGGETQY
>TRBD1|TRBV6-6|TRBJ2-5
ASSQGRGPGETQY
>NA|TRBV4-2|TRBJ2-3
ASSQGQHADTQY
>NA|TRBV29-1|TRBJ2-1
SVDRTVSYNEQF
>TRBD1|TRBV4-3|TRBJ2-6
ASSQGGTGGKAGANVLT
>TRBD2|TRBV5-1|TRBJ2-1
ASSFRLAGEGDEQF
>TRBD2|TRBV5-1|TRBJ2-1
ASRLAGGPKRGEQF
>NA|TRBV7-8|TRBJ1-1
ASSPRVGREEDTEAF
>NA|TRBV6-1|TRBJ2-3
ASSEAGGENTQY
>NA|TRBV2|TRBJ2-3
ASSASSASSTDTQY
>TRBD2|TRBV5-4|TRBJ2-6
ASSSVLAGVLAGANVLT
>NA|TRBV9|TRBJ1-1
ASRLGDTLNTEAF
>TRBD2|TRBV7-9|TRBJ2-7
ASSTRRGAWEQY
>NA|TRBV6-5|TRBJ2-7
ASSYSIQDLAYEQY
>TRBD1|TRBV29-1|TRBJ1-1
SVEELDRTEAF
>NA|TRBV7-9|TRBJ1-1
ASSPEGNTEAF
>NA|TRBV28|TRBJ2-3
ATIPFTGEADTQY
>TRBD2|TRBV5-1|TRBJ2-2
ASSRTSLNTGELF
>NA|TRBV5-1|TRBJ1-4
ASSLSATNEKLF
>NA|TRBV25-1|TRBJ1-1
ASSGGQIVNTEAF
>NA|TRBV6-6|TRBJ2-3
ASSSLGAMTDTQY
>NA|TRBV6-1|TRBJ1-5
ASSAITGYQPQH
>NA|TRBV18|TRBJ1-2
ASSPLGLAANYGYT
>TRBD2|TRBV7-3|TRBJ2-1
ASSLSSGGAGEQF
>TRBD2|TRBV27|TRBJ2-3
ASSSDPGLSPRTDTQY
>NA|TRBV5-6|TRBJ2-1
ASSLRGFSSYNEQF
>TRBD1|TRBV19|TRBJ1-2
ASSNRGITSNYGYT
>NA|TRBV5-8|TRBJ2-3
ASSRTDFTDTQY
>NA|TRBV19|TRBJ1-2
ASSPRFDYGYT